The sequence of this T cell receptor (beta chain) was determined in a study of PD-1 blockade in classical Hodgkin lymphoma. Overall study results and limits: TCR diversity rose significantly by C4D1 in CD4+ but not CD8+ cells. It was among complete responders that baseline diversity resembled that of newly diagnosed patients. The causes of the repertoire differences, possibly disease activity or prior therapy, remain undefined.

Clones were read by immunoSEQ multiplex PCR, and TCRdb kept only the in-frame ones, dropping some. The sample lists roughly 55,000 clones; approximately 84% were seen once. Germline loops: CDR1 LNHDA, CDR2 SQIVND (reference sequence). V was clipped by 9 bases and J by 5 bases; unmatched bases: 9. CDR3 size: 13 residues. As regards this clone: The antigen is not known.

Brentuximab vedotin exposure varied, and every patient relapsed after autologous stem cell transplantation. Complete response, partial response or progressive disease made up the best responses. The sequencing here drew on peripheral blood mononuclear cells (PBMCs), taken at baseline. The clonotype was recovered from a human donor with classical Hodgkin lymphoma. The chain employs TRBV19 and TRBJ2-5; TRBD2 matches at 7 bases. In DNA, the CDR3 is TGTGCCAGCCTACGACGGGGAGGGGAGACCCAGTACTTC. Protein product: CASLRRGGETQYF.